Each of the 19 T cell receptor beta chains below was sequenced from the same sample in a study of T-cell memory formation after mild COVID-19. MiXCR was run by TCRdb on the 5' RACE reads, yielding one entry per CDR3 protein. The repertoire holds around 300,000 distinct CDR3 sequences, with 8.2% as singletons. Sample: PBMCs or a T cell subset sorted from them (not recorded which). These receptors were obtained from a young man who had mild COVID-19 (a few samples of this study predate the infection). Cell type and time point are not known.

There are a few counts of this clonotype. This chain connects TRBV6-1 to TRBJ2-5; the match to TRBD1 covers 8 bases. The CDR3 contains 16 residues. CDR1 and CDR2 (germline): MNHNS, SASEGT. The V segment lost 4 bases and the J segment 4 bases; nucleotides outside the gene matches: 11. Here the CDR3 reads CASSAPTGTGGETQYF. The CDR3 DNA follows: TGTGCCAGCAGTGCTCCTACCGGGACAGGTGGAGAGACCCAGTACTTC.

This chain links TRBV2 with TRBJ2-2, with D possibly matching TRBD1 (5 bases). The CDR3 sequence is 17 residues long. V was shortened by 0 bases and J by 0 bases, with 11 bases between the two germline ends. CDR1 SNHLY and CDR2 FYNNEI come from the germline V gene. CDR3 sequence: CASSEAGQDPNTGELFF. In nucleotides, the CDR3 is TGTGCCAGCAGTGAAGCGGGGCAGGACCCGAACACCGGGGAGCTGTTTTTT.

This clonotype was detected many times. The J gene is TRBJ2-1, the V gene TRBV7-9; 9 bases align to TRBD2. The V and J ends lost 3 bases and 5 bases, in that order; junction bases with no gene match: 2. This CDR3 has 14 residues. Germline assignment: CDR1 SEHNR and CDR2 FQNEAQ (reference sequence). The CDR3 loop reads CASSLVAGDNEQFF. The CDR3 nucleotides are TGTGCCAGCAGCTTGGTAGCGGGGGACAATGAGCAGTTCTTC.

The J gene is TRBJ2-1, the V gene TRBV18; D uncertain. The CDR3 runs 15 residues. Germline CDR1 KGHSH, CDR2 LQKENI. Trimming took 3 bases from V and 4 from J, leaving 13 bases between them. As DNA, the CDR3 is TGTGCCAGCTCACCTAGAGGCACCTTATACAATGAGCAGTTCTTC. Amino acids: CASSPRGTLYNEQFF.

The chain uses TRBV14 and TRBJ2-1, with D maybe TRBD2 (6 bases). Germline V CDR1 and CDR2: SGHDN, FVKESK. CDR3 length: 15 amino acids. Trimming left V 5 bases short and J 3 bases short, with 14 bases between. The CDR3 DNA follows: TGTGCCAGCAGCTATAGGGCGGGGAACTACAATGAGCAGTTCTTC. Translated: CASSYRAGNYNEQFF.

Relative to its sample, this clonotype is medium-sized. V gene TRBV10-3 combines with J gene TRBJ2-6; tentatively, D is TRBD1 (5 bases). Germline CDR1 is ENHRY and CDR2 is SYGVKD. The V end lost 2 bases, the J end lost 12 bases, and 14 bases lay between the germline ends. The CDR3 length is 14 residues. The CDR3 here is CAISEPRAGFVLTF. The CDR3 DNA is TGTGCCATCAGTGAGCCTAGGGCAGGGTTCGTCCTGACTTTC.

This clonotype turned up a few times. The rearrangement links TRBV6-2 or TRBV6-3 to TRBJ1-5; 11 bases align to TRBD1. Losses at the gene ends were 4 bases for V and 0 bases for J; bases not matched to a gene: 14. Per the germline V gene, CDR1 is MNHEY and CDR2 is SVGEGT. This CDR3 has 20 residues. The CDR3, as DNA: TGTGCCAGCAGTTGGGACCCGAGGACAGGGGGCGTATATAGCAATCAGCCCCAGCATTTT. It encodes CASSWDPRTGGVYSNQPQHF.

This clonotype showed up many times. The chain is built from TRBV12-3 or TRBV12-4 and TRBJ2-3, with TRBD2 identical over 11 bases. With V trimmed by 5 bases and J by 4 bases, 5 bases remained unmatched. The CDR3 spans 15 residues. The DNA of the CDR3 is TGTGCCAGCAGTCTTAGCGGGGGGGCCGCAGATACGCAGTATTTT. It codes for CASSLSGGAADTQYF.

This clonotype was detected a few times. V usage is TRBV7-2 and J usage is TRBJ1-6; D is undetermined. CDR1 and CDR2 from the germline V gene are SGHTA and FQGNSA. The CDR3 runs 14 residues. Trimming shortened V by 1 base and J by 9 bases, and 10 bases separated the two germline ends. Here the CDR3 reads CASSLGVASSPLHF. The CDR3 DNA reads TGTGCCAGCAGCTTAGGGGTAGCGAGTTCACCCCTCCACTTT.

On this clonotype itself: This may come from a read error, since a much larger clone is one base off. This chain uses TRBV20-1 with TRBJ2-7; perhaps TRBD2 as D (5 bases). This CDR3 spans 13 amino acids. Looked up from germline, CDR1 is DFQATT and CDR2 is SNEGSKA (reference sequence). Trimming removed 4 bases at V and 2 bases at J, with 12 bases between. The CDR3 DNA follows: TGCAGTGCTAAAAAGGACTTAGCCTACGAGCAGTACTTC. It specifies CSAKKDLAYEQYF.

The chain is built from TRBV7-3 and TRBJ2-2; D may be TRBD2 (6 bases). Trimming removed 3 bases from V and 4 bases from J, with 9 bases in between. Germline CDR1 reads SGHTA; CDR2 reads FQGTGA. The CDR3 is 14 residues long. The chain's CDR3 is CASSFLGGTGELFF. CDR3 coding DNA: TGTGCCAGCAGCTTTTTGGGGGGCACCGGGGAGCTGTTTTTT.

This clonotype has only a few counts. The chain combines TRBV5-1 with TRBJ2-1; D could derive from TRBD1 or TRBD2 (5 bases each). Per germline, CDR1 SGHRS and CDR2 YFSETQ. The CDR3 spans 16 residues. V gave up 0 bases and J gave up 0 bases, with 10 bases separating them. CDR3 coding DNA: TGCGCCAGCAGCTTGGGGGGCGCGGGCTCCTACAATGAGCAGTTCTTC. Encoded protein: CASSLGGAGSYNEQFF.

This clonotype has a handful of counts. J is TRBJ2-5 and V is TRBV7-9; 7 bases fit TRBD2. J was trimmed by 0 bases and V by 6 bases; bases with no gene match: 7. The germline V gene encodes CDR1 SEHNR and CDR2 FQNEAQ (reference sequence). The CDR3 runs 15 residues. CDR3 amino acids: CASSQGLGYQETQYF. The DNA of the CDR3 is TGTGCCAGCAGTCAAGGACTAGGGTACCAAGAGACCCAGTACTTC.

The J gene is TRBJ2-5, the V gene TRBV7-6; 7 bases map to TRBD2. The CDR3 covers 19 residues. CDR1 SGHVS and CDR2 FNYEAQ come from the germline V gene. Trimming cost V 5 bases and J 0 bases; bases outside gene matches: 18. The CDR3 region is CASSLIAGGGPLYQETQYF. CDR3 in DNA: TGTGCCAGCAGCCTCATAGCGGGTGGTGGCCCACTGTACCAAGAGACCCAGTACTTC.

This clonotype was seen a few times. For the CDR3, the DNA is TGTGCCAGCAGCCGACAGGGGGTAAATACGCAGTATTTT. Residues: CASSRQGVNTQYF. The chain recombines TRBV2 with TRBJ2-3; 9 bases line up with TRBD1. After removal of 6 bases from V and 7 bases from J, the junction contained 5 bases not matched to a gene. The CDR3 loop spans 13 amino acids. Per germline, CDR1 SNHLY and CDR2 FYNNEI.

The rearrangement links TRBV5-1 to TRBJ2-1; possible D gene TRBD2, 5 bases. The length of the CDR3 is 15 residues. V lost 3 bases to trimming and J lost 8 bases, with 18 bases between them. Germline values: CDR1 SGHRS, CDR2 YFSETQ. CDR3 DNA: TGCGCCAGCAGCTCAGGATTTACGGGGATCCATGAGCAGTTCTTC. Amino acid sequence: CASSSGFTGIHEQFF.

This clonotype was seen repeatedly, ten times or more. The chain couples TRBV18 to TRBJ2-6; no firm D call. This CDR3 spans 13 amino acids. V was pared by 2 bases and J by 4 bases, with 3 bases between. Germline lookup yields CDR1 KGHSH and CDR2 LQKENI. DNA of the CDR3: TGTGCCAGCTCACCAGACGGGGCCAACGTCCTGACTTTC. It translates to CASSPDGANVLTF.

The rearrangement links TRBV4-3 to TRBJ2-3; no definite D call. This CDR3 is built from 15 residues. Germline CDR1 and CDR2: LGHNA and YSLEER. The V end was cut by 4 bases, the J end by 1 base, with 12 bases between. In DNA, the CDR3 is TGCGCCAGCAGCCCCCATCTGGCCCGCACAGATACGCAGTATTTT. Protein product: CASSPHLARTDTQYF.

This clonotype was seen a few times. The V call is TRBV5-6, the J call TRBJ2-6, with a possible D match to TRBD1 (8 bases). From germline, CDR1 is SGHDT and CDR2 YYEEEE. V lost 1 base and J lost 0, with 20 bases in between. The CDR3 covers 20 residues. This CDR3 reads CASSLWGGARGLSGANVLTF. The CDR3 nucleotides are TGTGCCAGCAGCTTGTGGGGGGGCGCCAGGGGGCTCTCTGGGGCCAACGTCCTGACTTTC.